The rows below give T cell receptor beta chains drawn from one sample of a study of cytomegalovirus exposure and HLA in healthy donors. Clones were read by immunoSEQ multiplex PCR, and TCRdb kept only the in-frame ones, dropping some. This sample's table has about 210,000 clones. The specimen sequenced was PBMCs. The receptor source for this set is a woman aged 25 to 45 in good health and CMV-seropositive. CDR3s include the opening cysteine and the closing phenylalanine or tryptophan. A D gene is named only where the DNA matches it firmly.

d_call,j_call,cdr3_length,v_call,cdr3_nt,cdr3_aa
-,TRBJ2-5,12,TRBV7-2,TGTGCCAGCAGCTTTACCACAGGGACCCAGTACTTC,CASSFTTGTQYF
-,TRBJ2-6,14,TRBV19,TGTGCCAGCATTGCGGCGGCCGGGGCCAACGTCCTGACTTTC,CASIAAAGANVLTF
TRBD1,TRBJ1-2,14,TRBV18,TGTGCCAGCTCGGAACTCGACAGGGACTATGGCTACACCTTC,CASSELDRDYGYTF
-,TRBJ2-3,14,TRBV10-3,TGTGCCATCAGTGTTTCGGGGTCCACAGATACGCAGTATTTT,CAISVSGSTDTQYF
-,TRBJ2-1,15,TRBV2,TGTGCCAGCAGACCTACAGGATCAACTTACAATGAGCAGTTCTTC,CASRPTGSTYNEQFF
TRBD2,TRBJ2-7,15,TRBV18,TGTGCCAGCTCACCGACTAGCAGGGTTCTCTACGAGCAGTACTTC,CASSPTSRVLYEQYF
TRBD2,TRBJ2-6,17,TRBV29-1,TGCAGCGTTGGCGGGGTAGCGGGAGGGTCTGGGGCCAACGTCCTGACTTTC,CSVGGVAGGSGANVLTF
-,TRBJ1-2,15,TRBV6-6,TGTGCCAGCAGTTACTCGAACGCCGGAGGGGCTGGCTACACCTTC,CASSYSNAGGAGYTF
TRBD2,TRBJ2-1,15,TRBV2,TGTGCCAGCAGTGAACGGCGGGGGACGGACAATGAGCAGTTCTTC,CASSERRGTDNEQFF
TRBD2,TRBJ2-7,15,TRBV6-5,TGTGCCAGCAGCTCCTCTAGCGGGAGAAAGTACGAGCAGTACTTC,CASSSSSGRKYEQYF
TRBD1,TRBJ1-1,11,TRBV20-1,TGCAGCCTCGGACAGGGGACAGGAGCTTTCTTT,CSLGQGTGAFF
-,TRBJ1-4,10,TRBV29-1,TGCAGCGTTATTATGGTGTTCGGGTTTTTT,CSVIMVFGFF
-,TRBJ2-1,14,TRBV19,TGTGCCAGTAGTCCGGGTCCCGGTCAGCGGGAGCAGTTCTTC,CASSPGPGQREQFF
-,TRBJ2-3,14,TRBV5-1,TGCGCCAGCAGCTTGACAGCAGGCACAGATACGCAGTATTTT,CASSLTAGTDTQYF
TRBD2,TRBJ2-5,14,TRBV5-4,TGTGCCAGCAGCGTAACTAGCGGCCAAGAGACCCAGTACTTC,CASSVTSGQETQYF
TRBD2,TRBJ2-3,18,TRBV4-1,TGCGCCAGCAGCCAAGACCCCGGGACTAGCGTACGGTCGGATACGCAGTATTTT,CASSQDPGTSVRSDTQYF
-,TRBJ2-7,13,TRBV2,TGTGCCAGCAGTGATGGAGGGACCTACGAGCAGTACTTC,CASSDGGTYEQYF
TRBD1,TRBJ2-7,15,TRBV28,TGTGCCAGCAGTCCATCAGGACAGGGGCCCAACGAGCAGTACTTC,CASSPSGQGPNEQYF
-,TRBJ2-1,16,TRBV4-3,TGCGCCAGCAGCCAAGATTGGCTACCCCGAGGAAATGAGCAGTTCTTC,CASSQDWLPRGNEQFF
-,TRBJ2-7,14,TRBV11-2,TGTGCCAGCAGCTTAGGGACAGCCTCCTACGAGCAGTACTTC,CASSLGTASYEQYF
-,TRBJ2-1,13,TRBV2,TGTGCCAGCAGTAGAGACACCTACAATGAGCAGTTCTTC,CASSRDTYNEQFF
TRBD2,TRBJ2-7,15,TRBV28,TGTGCCAGCAGTCCCAGGACTAGCGGGACCTACGAGCAGTACTTC,CASSPRTSGTYEQYF
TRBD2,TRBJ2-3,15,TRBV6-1,TGTGCCAGCAGTCTCATAGCGGGGGGGCCTGATACGCAGTATTTT,CASSLIAGGPDTQYF
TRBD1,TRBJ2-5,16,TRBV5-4,TGTGCCAGCAGCTTATCCACAGGGGGACGGGGAGAGACCCAGTACTTC,CASSLSTGGRGETQYF